The 30 T cell receptor beta chains below all came from one sample that was sequenced in a study of cytomegalovirus exposure and HLA in healthy donors. Primers: 60 Vbeta forward and 13 Jbeta reverse. Method: immunoSEQ multiplex PCR; TCRdb's copy keeps in-frame clones and lacks some. The sample lists about 140,000 clones, about 80% occurring once. The source material was PBMCs. These receptors all come from a woman in her fifties or sixties in good health and CMV-seropositive.

The chain links TRBV30 to TRBJ2-1; TRBD2 matches 16 bases. CDR3 length: 15 residues. From germline, CDR1 is GTSNPN and CDR2 SVGIG (reference sequence). The V gene end was trimmed by 7 bases and the J gene end by 5 bases; junction bases not matched to a gene: 5. This CDR3 reads CAFGTSGRAHNEQFF. In DNA, the CDR3 is TGTGCCTTCGGGACTAGCGGGAGGGCACACAATGAGCAGTTCTTC.

The chain links TRBV6-5 to TRBJ1-6; D gene ambiguous. CDR1 MNHEY and CDR2 SVGAGI come from the germline V gene. V gave up 6 bases and J gave up 11 bases, with 11 bases separating them. This CDR3 contains 12 residues. In nucleotides, the CDR3 is TGTGCCAGCAGGAACCGACTGACACCCCTCCACTTT. Protein product: CASRNRLTPLHF.

The chain carries TRBV30 and TRBJ2-7, with 15 bases fitting TRBD2. The CDR3 runs to 17 residues. CDR1 is GTSNPN and CDR2 is SVGIG in the germline V gene (reference sequence). V lost 0 bases to trimming and J lost 6 bases; unmatched junction nucleotides: 9. The CDR3 DNA is TGTGCCTGGAGTGTATGGCCCCCGGGACTAGCGGGAGGCGAGCAGTACTTC. Translation gives CAWSVWPPGLAGGEQYF. Full variable domain (remainder filled in from reference TRBV30 and TRBJ2-7): SQTIHQWPATLVQPVGSPLSLECTVEGTSNPNLYWYRQAAGRGLQLLFYSVGIGQISSEVPQNLSASRPQDRQFILSSKKLLLSDSGFYLCAWSVWPPGLAGGEQYFGPGTRLTVT.

This rearrangement joins TRBV28 to TRBJ2-2; 8 nucleotides align to TRBD1. The CDR3 extends over 16 amino acids. With 3 bases clipped from V and 0 bases from J, the junction kept 3 bases outside the gene matches. Germline V CDR1 and CDR2: MDHEN, SYDVKM. CDR3 residues: CASSLDRAPNTGELFF. CDR3 nucleotide sequence: TGTGCCAGCAGTTTGGACAGGGCCCCGAACACCGGGGAGCTGTTTTTT.

This clone has more than one count but fewer than ten. This chain connects TRBV30 to TRBJ2-4; D is uncertain. Trimming took 4 bases from V and 6 from J, leaving 16 bases between them. Germline V lookup: CDR1 GTSNPN, CDR2 SVGIG (reference sequence). The CDR3 runs 14 residues. DNA of the CDR3: TGTGCCTGGAATCCTATGGCGACGGGAAACATTCAGTACTTC. Translated, it gives CAWNPMATGNIQYF.

The chain is built from TRBV5-1 and TRBJ2-7; 9 bases align to TRBD1. V was clipped by 4 bases and J by 3 bases; unmatched bases: 5. The CDR3 sequence is 14 residues long. CDR1 is SGHRS, CDR2 YFSETQ, per germline. CDR3 residues: CASSPQGAGYEQYF. The CDR3 coding sequence is TGCGCCAGCAGCCCACAGGGGGCCGGCTACGAGCAGTACTTC.

This clone was found once. This CDR3 reads CASSRDREETQYF. CDR3 in DNA: TGTGCCAGCAGCCGCGACAGGGAAGAGACCCAGTACTTC. The V and J genes are TRBV7-8 and TRBJ2-5, with 7 bases identical to TRBD1. Per germline, CDR1 SGHVS and CDR2 FQNEAQ. The junction had 3 bases not matched to a gene; V was cut back by 5 bases and J by 3 bases. This CDR3 has 13 residues.

This chain joins TRBV27 and TRBJ2-2, with 10 bases lining up with TRBD2. J gave up 6 bases and V 7 bases, and 8 bases lay outside the gene matches. The CDR3 loop spans 15 amino acids. The germline V gene encodes CDR1 MNHEY and CDR2 SMNVEV (reference sequence). DNA of the CDR3: TGTGCCAGCACCGCTAGCGGGAGTATACCCGGGGAGCTGTTTTTT. This codes for CASTASGSIPGELFF.

The chain joins TRBV28 to TRBJ2-7; 10 bases are shared with TRBD2. The CDR3 totals 16 residues. Germline V gene sequence: CDR1 MDHEN, CDR2 SYDVKM. Losses at the gene ends were 5 bases for V and 2 bases for J; bases not matched to a gene: 9. CDR3 in DNA: TGTGCCAGCAGTCCGCCTAGCGGGAGAGGGGCCTACGAGCAGTACTTC. This gives the protein CASSPPSGRGAYEQYF.

V is TRBV7-9 and J is TRBJ2-7; TRBD2 matches 9 bases. The CDR3 sequence is 15 residues long. Per the germline V gene, CDR1 is SEHNR and CDR2 is FQNEAQ (reference sequence). V trimming: 0 bases; J trimming: 3 bases; junction bases outside the gene matches: 3. The CDR3 region is CASSLAASGIYEQYF. In DNA, the CDR3 is TGTGCCAGCAGCTTAGCCGCTAGCGGGATCTACGAGCAGTACTTC.

The chain links TRBV10-3 to TRBJ2-7, with D perhaps matching TRBD2 (7 bases). The V and J ends lost 0 bases and 4 bases respectively, with 13 bases between them. The CDR3 runs to 15 residues. Germline V gives CDR1 ENHRY, CDR2 SYGVKD. The CDR3 DNA reads TGTGCCATCAGTGAGTCGGGGGGGGCAGGGTACGAGCAGTACTTC. Amino acid sequence: CAISESGGAGYEQYF.

V and J are TRBV7-9 and TRBJ1-4; 9 positions match TRBD1. This CDR3 comprises 16 residues. V was clipped by 5 bases and J by 3 bases; unmatched bases: 7. The germline CDR1 and CDR2 sequences are SEHNR and FQNEAQ (reference sequence). CDR3 protein: CASSDRRQGANEKLFF. CDR3 sequence (DNA): TGTGCCAGCAGCGATCGCCGACAGGGGGCTAATGAAAAACTGTTTTTT.

The CDR3 sequence is CASSKGQGNTEAFF. The CDR3 DNA is TGTGCCAGCAGTAAGGGACAGGGAAACACTGAAGCTTTCTTT. The V call is TRBV2, the J call TRBJ1-1, with TRBD1 matching 9 bases. CDR1 and CDR2 (germline): SNHLY, FYNNEI. The CDR3 is 14 amino acids. The V and J ends lost 5 bases and 2 bases, in that order; junction bases with no gene match: 3.

This clone was seen just once. The chain is built from TRBV28 and TRBJ2-1; 9 nucleotides match TRBD1. J was trimmed by 0 bases and V by 4 bases; bases with no gene match: 1. The CDR3 is 15 amino acids. CDR1 is MDHEN, CDR2 SYDVKM, per germline. The DNA for the CDR3 is TGTGCCAGCAGTTCGACAGGGGGCTCCTACAATGAGCAGTTCTTC. It codes for CASSSTGGSYNEQFF.

The chain joins TRBV28 to TRBJ1-1, with TRBD1 matching over 9 bases. V lost 0 bases to trimming and J lost 4 bases; unmatched junction nucleotides: 9. The CDR3 extends over 17 amino acids. CDR1 is MDHEN and CDR2 is SYDVKM in the germline V gene. This CDR3 is CASSLWHRGPGSTEAFF. CDR3 in DNA: TGTGCCAGCAGTTTATGGCACAGGGGGCCAGGGTCCACTGAAGCTTTCTTT.

The chain combines TRBV2 with TRBJ2-3, with 13 nucleotides matching TRBD2. V lost 3 bases, J lost 3 bases, and 9 bases stayed unmatched. The germline V gene encodes CDR1 SNHLY and CDR2 FYNNEI. The CDR3 covers 18 residues. The CDR3 loop reads CASSDWTSGRLGTDTQYF. CDR3 in DNA: TGTGCCAGCAGTGATTGGACTAGCGGGAGATTAGGGACAGATACGCAGTATTTT.

This chain joins TRBV2 and TRBJ2-5; 14 bases match TRBD2. Germline CDR1 reads SNHLY; CDR2 reads FYNNEI. The CDR3 is 15 residues long. The ends lost 8 bases at V and 4 bases at J; junction bases unmatched: 6. The chain's CDR3 is CASGTSGGVGETQYF. CDR3 coding DNA: TGTGCCAGCGGGACTAGCGGGGGAGTAGGAGAGACCCAGTACTTC. The full variable domain, with the rest looked up from reference TRBV2 and TRBJ2-5, is EPEVTQTPSHQVTQMGQEVILRCVPISNHLYFYWYRQILGQKVEFLVSFYNNEISEKSEIFDDQFSVERPDGSNFTLKIRSTKLEDSAMYFCASGTSGGVGETQYFGPGTRLLVL.

This clone was found a few times. This chain links TRBV20-1 with TRBJ2-1, with 7 bases fitting TRBD2. With V trimmed by 5 bases and J by 15 bases, 10 bases remained unmatched. In germline, CDR1 is DFQATT, CDR2 SNEGSKA (reference sequence). The CDR3 is made up of 11 amino acids. CDR3 bases: TGCAGTGCTGCTTTAGCGGGTGCTGGGTTCTTC. This gives the protein CSAALAGAGFF.

The chain carries TRBV9 and TRBJ2-7; 7 nucleotides line up with TRBD1. This CDR3 region has 14 residues. Germline CDR1 is SGDLS and CDR2 is YYNGEE. V gave up 4 bases and J gave up 1 base; unmatched junction bases: 5. The CDR3: CASSPRTGSYEQYF. CDR3 nucleotides: TGTGCCAGCAGCCCCCGGACAGGATCCTACGAGCAGTACTTC.

This rearrangement joins TRBV10-2 to TRBJ1-6; a weak D match, TRBD1 (5 bases). V shed 8 bases and J shed 5 bases, with 10 bases lying between them. This CDR3 contains 13 residues. CDR1 WSHSY and CDR2 SAAADI come from the germline V gene. CDR3 region: CASRRAHNSPLHF. The CDR3, as DNA: TGCGCCAGCCGCAGGGCCCATAATTCACCCCTCCACTTT.

The chain combines TRBV5-4 with TRBJ2-7; TRBD1 is a possible D gene (6 bases). With 3 bases removed from V and 0 bases from J, the gap between germline ends came to 10 bases. CDR1 is SGHNT and CDR2 is YYREEE in the germline V gene (reference sequence). This CDR3 comprises 14 residues. This CDR3 is CASSYGDISYEQYF. Written as DNA, the CDR3 is TGTGCCAGCAGCTATGGGGACATCTCCTACGAGCAGTACTTC.

This chain links TRBV10-3 with TRBJ2-5; 7 nucleotides line up with TRBD2. This CDR3 comprises 12 residues. The V gene's germline CDR1 is ENHRY and CDR2 SYGVKD. Trimming cost V 8 bases and J 4 bases; bases outside gene matches: 4. The CDR3 nucleotides are TGTGCCATCGGCGGGGAGGGAGAGACCCAGTACTTC. This gives the protein CAIGGEGETQYF.

The chain carries TRBV28 and TRBJ2-7; TRBD2 matches at 10 bases. This CDR3 spans 14 amino acids. The germline gives CDR1 MDHEN, CDR2 SYDVKM. V shed 5 bases and J 8 bases; nucleotides not matched to a gene: 9. The CDR3 bases are TGTGCCAGCAGTGAGACCGGGACTAGCGTTAAGCAGTACTTC. Translated, it gives CASSETGTSVKQYF. Full variable domain (missing parts from reference TRBV28 and TRBJ2-7): DVKVTQSSRYLVKRTGEKVFLECVQDMDHENMFWYRQDPGLGLRLIYFSYDVKMKEKGDIPEGYSVSREKKERFSLILESASTNQTSMYLCASSETGTSVKQYFGPGTRLTVT.

The rearrangement links TRBV4-2 to TRBJ2-1; D not resolved. Germline assignment: CDR1 LGHNA and CDR2 YNFKEQ. The CDR3 extends over 14 amino acids. V lost 3 bases, J lost 6 bases, and 12 bases lay in between. Here the CDR3 reads CASSHPLPGNEQFF. The CDR3 coding sequence is TGTGCCAGCAGCCACCCCTTGCCCGGCAATGAGCAGTTCTTC.

Worth noting for this clone: The CDR3 ends on some other residue instead of the conserved phenylalanine or tryptophan, so this is likely a read error. The DNA is omitted, as the CDR3 cannot be located on it reliably, and the CDR3 follows TCRdb's listing. The V and J genes are TRBV7-9 and TRBJ1-2; TRBD1, as called in the table, went unchecked against the DNA. CDR1 and CDR2 from the germline V gene are SEHNR and FQNEAQ (reference sequence). The CDR3 adds up to 9 amino acids, both ends counted. CDR3 loop: CASSLAGGL.

The chain couples TRBV12-5 to TRBJ2-3; no definite D call. CDR3 length: 13 amino acids. Germline CDR1 is LGHNT and CDR2 is FRNRAP. The V gene lost 3 bases and the J gene lost 6 bases, with 10 bases spanning the gap. The CDR3 nucleotides are TGTGCTAGTGGTTTTCTTTTAGAGGATACGCAGTATTTT. It translates to CASGFLLEDTQYF.

This clone has a handful of counts. This sequence joins TRBV15 and TRBJ2-5; maybe TRBD1 (6 bases). The CDR3 covers 15 residues. V shed 6 bases and J shed 1 base, with 15 bases lying between them. From germline, CDR1 is LNHNV and CDR2 YYDKDF (reference sequence). The CDR3 sequence is CATSQRRGGQETQYF. CDR3 nucleotides: TGTGCCACCAGTCAGAGGAGAGGGGGCCAAGAGACCCAGTACTTC.

On this clone itself: An end of the junction differs from the germline gene, which may be a read error. The chain is built from TRBV4-2 and TRBJ1-1; no reliable D call. CDR3 size: 15 residues. Germline V gives CDR1 LGHNA, CDR2 YNFKEQ. CDR3 amino acids: CASSQVTGMNTGAFF. CDR3 coding DNA: TGTGCCAGCAGCCAAGTAACGGGAATGAACACTGGAGCTTTCTTT.

This clone has a handful of counts. This sequence joins TRBV29-1 and TRBJ2-7; TRBD2 agrees at 7 bases. Trimming removed 3 bases from V and 4 bases from J; junction bases left unmatched: 3. The CDR3 contains 12 residues. Per germline, CDR1 SQVTM and CDR2 ANQGSEA. CDR3 sequence reads: CSVEASGYEQYF. CDR3 coding DNA: TGCAGCGTTGAGGCTAGCGGTTACGAGCAGTACTTC.

The rearrangement uses TRBV23-1 and TRBJ2-2, with 10 bases fitting TRBD1. TRBV23-1 is assigned to the ORF class and has an uncertain function. Trimming at V came to 0 bases and at J to 6 bases, leaving 7 bases not matched to a gene. The CDR3 extends over 17 amino acids. The DNA of the CDR3 is TGCGCCAGCAGTCAATCGGACAGGGGGAATTCTTCCGGGGAGCTGTTTTTT. Its translation: CASSQSDRGNSSGELFF.